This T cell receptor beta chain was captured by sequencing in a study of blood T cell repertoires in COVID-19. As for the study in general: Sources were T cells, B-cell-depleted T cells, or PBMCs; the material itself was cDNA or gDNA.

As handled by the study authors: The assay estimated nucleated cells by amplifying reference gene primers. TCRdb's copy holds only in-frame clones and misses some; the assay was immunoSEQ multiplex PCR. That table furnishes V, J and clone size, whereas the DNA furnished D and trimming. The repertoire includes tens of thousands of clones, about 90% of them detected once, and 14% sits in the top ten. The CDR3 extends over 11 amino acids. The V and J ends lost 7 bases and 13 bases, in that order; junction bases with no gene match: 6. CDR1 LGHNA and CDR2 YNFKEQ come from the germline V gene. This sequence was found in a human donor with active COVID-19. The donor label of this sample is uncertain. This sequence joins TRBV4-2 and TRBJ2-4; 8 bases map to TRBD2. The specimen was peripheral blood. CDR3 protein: CASIAGGRQYF. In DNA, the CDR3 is TGTGCCAGCATTGCGGGGGGCAGACAGTACTTC.